Listed below are T cell receptor beta chains from one sample, sequenced in a study of cytomegalovirus exposure and HLA in healthy donors. The table came from immunoSEQ multiplex PCR; TCRdb's copy has only in-frame clones and leaves some out. In the table there are some 200,000 clones, about 70% of which are singletons. The sequenced sample was PBMCs. All receptors come from a man aged 35 to 55 in good health and CMV-seropositive. The CDR3 runs from the conserved cysteine through the conserved F or W. D genes are given only for firm matches. Part of the rows lack a size; the others show once, few, many or a class for expanded clones.

V gene	J gene	clone size	D gene	CDR3 protein	CDR3 DNA
TRBV6-5	TRBJ2-3	-	-	CASKNTGTDTQYF	TGTGCCAGCAAAAATACTGGCACAGATACGCAGTATTTT
TRBV5-4	TRBJ1-1	-	-	CASSLSLAEAFF	TGTGCCAGCAGCTTAAGCCTCGCTGAAGCTTTCTTT
TRBV29-1	TRBJ2-2	once	TRBD2	CSFTGEGGELFF	TGCAGCTTCACCGGGGAGGGCGGGGAGCTGTTTTTT
TRBV5-4	TRBJ1-2	-	TRBD1	CASSLSRGTNYGYTF	TGTGCCAGCAGCTTATCCAGGGGGACTAACTATGGCTACACCTTC
TRBV11-2	TRBJ2-2	-	-	CASSFGDFGELFF	TGTGCCAGCAGCTTCGGGGATTTCGGGGAGCTGTTTTTT
TRBV7-2	TRBJ1-4	few	-	CASSLTNPRQEGKLFF	TGTGCCAGCAGCTTAACCAATCCGCGACAAGAAGGAAAACTGTTTTTT
TRBV9	TRBJ1-3	-	-	CASNQGTGNTIYF	TGTGCCAGCAATCAGGGAACCGGAAACACCATATATTTT
TRBV28	TRBJ2-7	-	-	CASNPSGYLYEQYF	TGTGCCAGCAATCCGTCCGGGTACCTCTACGAGCAGTACTTC
TRBV4-3	TRBJ1-6	-	-	CASSQAYQPMGSSYNSPLHF	TGCGCCAGCAGCCAGGCGTACCAACCCATGGGGAGCTCCTATAATTCACCCCTCCACTTT
TRBV28	TRBJ1-2	-	-	CASSLGTRGYTF	TGTGCCAGCAGTTTAGGGACACGAGGCTACACCTTC
TRBV5-4	TRBJ1-1	-	TRBD1	CASSSRDSPLNTEAFF	TGTGCCAGCAGCTCGAGGGACAGCCCATTGAACACTGAAGCTTTCTTT
TRBV4-1	TRBJ2-7	few	-	CASSQGRVLATTIYEQYF	TGCGCCAGCAGCCAAGGACGGGTTCTCGCTACAACTATCTACGAGCAGTACTTC
TRBV19	TRBJ2-3	-	-	CASSMGGTDTQYF	TGTGCCAGTAGTATGGGGGGAACAGATACGCAGTATTTT
TRBV7-2	TRBJ1-5	-	TRBD1	CASSSGQGRSNQPQHF	TGTGCCAGCAGCTCCGGACAGGGGAGGAGCAATCAGCCCCAGCATTTT
TRBV7-2	TRBJ1-2	-	TRBD1	CASSPLRTGAYGYTF	TGTGCCAGCAGCCCCCTCCGGACAGGCGCCTATGGCTACACCTTC
TRBV25-1	TRBJ2-6	once	-	CASSASGISGANVLTF	TGTGCCAGCAGTGCCTCAGGGATCTCTGGGGCCAACGTCCTGACTTTC
TRBV29-1	TRBJ2-7	few	-	CSVTSAIQGLVYEQYF	TGCAGCGTTACCTCGGCCATACAGGGCCTCGTCTACGAGCAGTACTTC
TRBV7-2	TRBJ1-2	once	-	CASSFGTPPGSYGYTF	TGTGCCAGCAGCTTTGGGACACCACCGGGGAGCTATGGCTACACCTTC
TRBV4-1	TRBJ1-2	-	-	CASSQDTSPGYGYTF	TGCGCCAGCAGCCAAGATACCTCCCCGGGGTATGGCTACACCTTC
TRBV6-5	TRBJ1-1	few	-	CASSYGGTEAFF	TGTGCCAGCAGTTACGGGGGGACTGAAGCTTTCTTT
TRBV5-1	TRBJ2-7	few	-	CASSSYDRTYEQYF	TGCGCCAGCAGCTCGTACGACAGAACCTACGAGCAGTACTTC
TRBV9	TRBJ2-6	once	TRBD2	CASSLRGGGFVSGANVLTF	TGTGCCAGCAGCCTCCGCGGGGGGGGCTTTGTTTCTGGGGCCAACGTCCTGACTTTC
TRBV18	TRBJ1-6	-	-	CASSPGAGNNSPLHF	TGTGCCAGCTCACCAGGGGCAGGGAACAATTCACCCCTCCACTTT
TRBV27	TRBJ2-3	-	-	CASSLSLTGSTDTQYF	TGTGCCAGCAGTTTATCCCTGACAGGTAGCACAGATACGCAGTATTTT
TRBV15	TRBJ2-4	-	TRBD1	CATSRGQGRSSGIQYF	TGTGCCACCAGCAGAGGACAGGGGCGATCTTCAGGCATTCAGTACTTC
TRBV5-6	TRBJ1-2	-	TRBD1	CASSMGQNYGYTF	TGTGCCAGCAGCATGGGACAGAACTATGGCTACACCTTC
TRBV7-9	TRBJ1-4	-	-	CASSFLPSGVDEKLFF	TGTGCCAGCAGCTTTCTTCCCTCAGGGGTCGATGAAAAACTGTTTTTT
TRBV7-3	TRBJ2-2	-	TRBD1	CASSWDSTTGELFF	TGTGCCAGCAGCTGGGACAGCACCACCGGGGAGCTGTTTTTT
TRBV10-3	TRBJ1-1	-	TRBD1	CAISQQGASNTEAFF	TGTGCCATCAGTCAACAGGGGGCGTCGAACACTGAAGCTTTCTTT
TRBV5-1	TRBJ1-3	-	-	CASSLEGGPGNTIYF	TGCGCCAGCAGCTTGGAAGGGGGACCTGGAAACACCATATATTTT
TRBV29-1	TRBJ1-2	-	-	CSVDGKAYGYTF	TGCAGCGTTGACGGGAAAGCCTATGGCTACACCTTC
TRBV5-1	TRBJ1-1	-	TRBD1	CASSGDRGWNTEAFF	TGCGCCAGCAGCGGGGACAGGGGATGGAACACTGAAGCTTTCTTT
TRBV6-1	TRBJ2-1	few	TRBD2	CASSGREGLYNEQFF	TGTGCCAGCAGTGGGAGGGAGGGGCTCTACAATGAGCAGTTCTTC
TRBV4-1	TRBJ1-1	-	-	CASSQESGVRTEAFF	TGCGCCAGCAGCCAAGAATCGGGGGTACGGACTGAAGCTTTCTTT
TRBV7-3	TRBJ2-1	-	-	CASSSRGRGSYNEQFF	TGTGCCAGCAGCTCCCGGGGGAGGGGGTCCTACAATGAGCAGTTCTTC
TRBV6-1	TRBJ1-4	-	TRBD1	CASSELTGGENEKLFF	TGTGCCAGCAGTGAGTTGACAGGGGGTGAGAATGAAAAACTGTTTTTT
TRBV27	TRBJ1-4	-	-	CASSYSGGANEKLFF	TGTGCCAGCAGTTATAGCGGTGGGGCTAATGAAAAACTGTTTTTT
TRBV7-2	TRBJ1-4	-	TRBD1	CASSLGTGPNEKLFF	TGTGCCAGCAGCTTAGGGACAGGGCCTAATGAAAAACTGTTTTTT
TRBV10-3	TRBJ1-2	-	TRBD1	CAIRSGTGDNYGYTF	TGTGCCATCAGATCCGGGACAGGGGACAACTATGGCTACACCTTC